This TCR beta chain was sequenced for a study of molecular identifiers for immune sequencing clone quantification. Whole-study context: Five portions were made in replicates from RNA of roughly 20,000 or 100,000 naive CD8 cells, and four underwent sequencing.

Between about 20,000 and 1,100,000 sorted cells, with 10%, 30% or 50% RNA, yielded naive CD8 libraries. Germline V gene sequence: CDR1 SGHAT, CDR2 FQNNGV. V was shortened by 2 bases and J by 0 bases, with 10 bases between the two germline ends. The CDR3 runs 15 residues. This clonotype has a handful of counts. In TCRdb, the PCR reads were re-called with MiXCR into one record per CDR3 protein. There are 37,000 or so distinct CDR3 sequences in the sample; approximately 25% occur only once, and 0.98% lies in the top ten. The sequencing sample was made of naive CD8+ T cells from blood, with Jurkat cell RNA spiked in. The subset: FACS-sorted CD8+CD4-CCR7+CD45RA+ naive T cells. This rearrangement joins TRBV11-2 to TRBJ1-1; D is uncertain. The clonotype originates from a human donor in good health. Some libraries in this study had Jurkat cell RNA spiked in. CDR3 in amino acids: CASSLSGRLNTEAFF. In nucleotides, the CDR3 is TGTGCCAGCAGCTTAAGTGGCCGACTGAACACTGAAGCTTTCTTT.